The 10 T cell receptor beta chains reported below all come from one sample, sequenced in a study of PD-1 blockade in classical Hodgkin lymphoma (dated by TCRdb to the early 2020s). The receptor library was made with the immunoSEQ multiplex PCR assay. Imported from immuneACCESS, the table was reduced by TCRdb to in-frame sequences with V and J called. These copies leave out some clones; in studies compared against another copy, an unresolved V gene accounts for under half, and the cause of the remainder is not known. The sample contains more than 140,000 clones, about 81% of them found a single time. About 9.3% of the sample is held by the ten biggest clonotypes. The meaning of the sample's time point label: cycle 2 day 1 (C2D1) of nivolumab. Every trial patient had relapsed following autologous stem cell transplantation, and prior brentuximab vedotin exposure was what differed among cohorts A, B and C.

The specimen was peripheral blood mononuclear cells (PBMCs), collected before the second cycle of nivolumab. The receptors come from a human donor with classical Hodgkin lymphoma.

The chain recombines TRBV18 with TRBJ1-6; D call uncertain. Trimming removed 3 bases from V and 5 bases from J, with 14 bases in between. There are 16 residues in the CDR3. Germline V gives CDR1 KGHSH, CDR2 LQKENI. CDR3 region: CASSPQRSGNNSPLHF. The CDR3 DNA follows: TGTGCCAGCTCACCCCAACGTTCGGGGAATAATTCACCCCTCCACTTT.

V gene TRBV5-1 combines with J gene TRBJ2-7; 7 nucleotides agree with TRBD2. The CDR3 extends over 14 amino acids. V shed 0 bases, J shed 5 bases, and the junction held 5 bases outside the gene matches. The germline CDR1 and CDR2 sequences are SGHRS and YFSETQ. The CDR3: CASSLDRGSHEQYF. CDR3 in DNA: TGCGCCAGCAGCTTGGATCGCGGGAGTCACGAGCAGTACTTC.

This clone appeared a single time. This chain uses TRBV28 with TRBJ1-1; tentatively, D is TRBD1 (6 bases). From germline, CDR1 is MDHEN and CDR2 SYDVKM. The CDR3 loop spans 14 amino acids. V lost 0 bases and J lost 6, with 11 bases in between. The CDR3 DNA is TGTGCCAGCAGTTTATGGGGAGGGACACCTGAAGCTTTCTTT. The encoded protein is CASSLWGGTPEAFF.

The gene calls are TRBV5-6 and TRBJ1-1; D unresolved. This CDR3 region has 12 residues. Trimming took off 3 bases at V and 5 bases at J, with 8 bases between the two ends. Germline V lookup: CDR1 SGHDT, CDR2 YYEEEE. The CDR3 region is CASSSTITEAFF. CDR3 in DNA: TGTGCCAGCAGCTCCACAATAACTGAAGCTTTCTTT.

The CDR3 nucleotides read TGTGCCAGCAGTGATCCGGTAGGAGTCAGGGCCGGGGAGACCCAGTACTTC. It codes for CASSDPVGVRAGETQYF. This chain connects TRBV6-4 to TRBJ2-5; possibly TRBD1 for D (5 bases). This CDR3 spans 17 amino acids. V lost 3 bases to trimming and J lost 5 bases, with 22 bases between them. Germline V gene data show CDR1 as MRHNA and CDR2 as SNTAGT.

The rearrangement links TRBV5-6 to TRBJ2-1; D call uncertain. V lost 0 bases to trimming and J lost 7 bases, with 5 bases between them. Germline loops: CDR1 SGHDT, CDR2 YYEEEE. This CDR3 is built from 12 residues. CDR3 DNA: TGTGCCAGCAGCTTGGGCGGAAATGAGCAGTTCTTC. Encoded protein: CASSLGGNEQFF. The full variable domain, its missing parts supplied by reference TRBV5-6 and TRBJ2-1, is DAGVTQSPTHLIKTRGQQVTLRCSPKSGHDTVSWYQQALGQGPQFIFQYYEEEERQRGNFPDRFSGHQFPNYSSELNVNALLLGDSALYLCASSLGGNEQFFGPGTRLTVL.

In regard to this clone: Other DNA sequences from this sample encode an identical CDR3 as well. CDR3 residues: CASSVEGDTGELFF. The CDR3 DNA reads as TGTGCCAGCAGCGTAGAAGGTGATACCGGGGAGCTGTTTTTT. J is TRBJ2-2 and V is TRBV9, with D hard to call. V lost 0 bases and J lost 5, with 8 bases in between. CDR1 SGDLS and CDR2 YYNGEE come from the germline V gene. This CDR3 has 14 residues.

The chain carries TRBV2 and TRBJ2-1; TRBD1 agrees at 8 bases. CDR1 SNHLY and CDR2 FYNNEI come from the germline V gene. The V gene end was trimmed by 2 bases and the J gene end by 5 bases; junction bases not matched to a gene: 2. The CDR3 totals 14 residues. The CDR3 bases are TGTGCCAGCAGTGAATGGGGACAGGACAATGAGCAGTTCTTC. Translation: CASSEWGQDNEQFF.

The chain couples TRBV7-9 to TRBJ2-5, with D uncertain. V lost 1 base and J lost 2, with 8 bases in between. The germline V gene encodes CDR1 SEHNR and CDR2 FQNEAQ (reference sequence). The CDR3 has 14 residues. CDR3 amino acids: CASSLGRNQETQYF. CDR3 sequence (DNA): TGTGCCAGCAGCTTAGGGCGGAATCAAGAGACCCAGTACTTC.

The CDR3 loop is CASSLALRTRETQYF. CDR3 DNA sequence: TGCGCCAGCAGCTTGGCCCTAAGGACGAGGGAGACCCAGTACTTC. The chain joins TRBV5-1 to TRBJ2-5; no firm D call. The V gene lost 0 bases and the J gene lost 5 bases, with 14 bases spanning the gap. The CDR3 runs to 15 residues. Germline CDR1 reads SGHRS; CDR2 reads YFSETQ.